Each of the 19 T cell receptor beta chains below was sequenced from the same sample in a study of technical replicates of blood from several donors. Measured with immunoSEQ multiplex PCR; TCRdb has only the in-frame clones, and not every one. The sample consists of about 80,000 clones, approximately 97% of them appearing once. The sequenced sample consisted of T cells isolated from PBMCs. The receptors originated from a human donor in good health.

The chain combines TRBV11-1 with TRBJ1-1; 8 bases are a match to TRBD1. The CDR3 consists of 13 residues. V lost 5 bases, J lost 4 bases, and 3 bases stayed unmatched. Germline CDR1 and CDR2: SGHAT and FQDESV (reference sequence). CDR3 amino acids: CASSHRGFTEAFF. CDR3 coding DNA: TGTGCCAGCAGCCACAGGGGGTTCACTGAAGCTTTCTTT.

In this sample, this clone turned up a few times. The CDR3 region is CASSRSILDTEAFF. The CDR3 bases are TGTGCCAGCAGTCGTAGTATTTTGGACACTGAAGCTTTCTTT. The chain couples TRBV9 to TRBJ1-1; D ambiguous. Per the germline V gene, CDR1 is SGDLS and CDR2 is YYNGEE. With 5 bases removed from V and 3 bases from J, the gap between germline ends came to 14 bases. CDR3 length: 14 residues.

The rearrangement joins TRBV30 to TRBJ2-3, with D tentatively TRBD2 (5 bases). Germline V gives CDR1 GTSNPN, CDR2 SVGIG (reference sequence). Trimming removed 0 bases at V and 2 bases at J, with 9 bases between. This CDR3 contains 14 residues. The CDR3, as DNA: TGTGCCTGGAGTGTAGGCCGGGACACAGATACGCAGTATTTT. This sequence encodes CAWSVGRDTDTQYF.

The chain carries TRBV7-9 and TRBJ1-1; D is ambiguous. Germline CDR1 reads SEHNR; CDR2 reads FQNEAQ (reference sequence). Trimming stripped 5 bases from V and 4 bases from J, with 8 bases between. CDR3 length: 12 amino acids. The CDR3 coding sequence is TGTGCCAGCAGCGAGTTTGGCACTGAAGCTTTCTTT. Translated, it gives CASSEFGTEAFF.

V is TRBV5-4 and J is TRBJ2-3, with TRBD1 matching 11 bases. The germline V gene has CDR1 SGHNT and CDR2 YYREEE (reference sequence). There are 17 residues in the CDR3. V lost 2 bases to trimming and J lost 5 bases; unmatched junction nucleotides: 10. The CDR3 DNA reads as TGTGCCAGCAGCTTCGTATTCGGACAGGGGGCAAAAGATACGCAGTATTTT. This translates into CASSFVFGQGAKDTQYF. Full variable domain (rest looked up from reference TRBV5-4 and TRBJ2-3): ETGVTQSPTHLIKTRGQQVTLRCSSQSGHNTVSWYQQALGQGPQFIFQYYREEENGRGNFPPRFSGLQFPNYSSELNVNALELDDSALYLCASSFVFGQGAKDTQYFGPGTRLTVL.

J is TRBJ2-7 and V is TRBV19, with D hard to call. Trimming cost V 0 bases and J 0 bases, with 6 bases left between them. Germline CDR1 is LNHDA and CDR2 is SQIVND (reference sequence). The CDR3 runs 14 residues. The CDR3 protein is CASSIDSDSYEQYF. DNA for the CDR3: TGTGCCAGTAGTATAGACAGCGACTCCTACGAGCAGTACTTC.

The chain combines TRBV13 with TRBJ2-2, with a weak D call TRBD1 (6 bases). The CDR3 runs 17 residues. The ends were cut back, 4 bases at V and 2 bases at J, with 17 bases in the middle. Looked up from germline, CDR1 is PRHDT and CDR2 is FYEKMQ (reference sequence). CDR3 in amino acids: CASSSTLRTDNTGELFF. CDR3 DNA sequence: TGTGCCAGCAGCTCTACTTTAAGGACAGATAACACCGGGGAGCTGTTTTTT.

This chain connects TRBV5-4 to TRBJ2-1; D perhaps matches TRBD1 (5 bases). Germline V gives CDR1 SGHNT, CDR2 YYREEE (reference sequence). The V end was cut by 4 bases, the J end by 10 bases, with 9 bases between. The CDR3 consists of 11 residues. CDR3: CASSAGLEQFF. CDR3 DNA: TGTGCCAGCAGCGCAGGGTTAGAGCAGTTCTTC.

The rearrangement uses TRBV14 and TRBJ1-3; D is unclear. Germline CDR1 is SGHDN and CDR2 is FVKESK. V lost 1 base and J 0 bases, leaving 7 bases between the germline ends. The CDR3 has 15 amino acids. CDR3 sequence: CASSQGHGSGNTIYF. The CDR3 DNA reads TGTGCCAGCAGCCAAGGTCACGGCTCTGGAAACACCATATATTTT.

The chain joins TRBV15 to TRBJ2-5; perhaps TRBD2 as D (6 bases). Germline lookup yields CDR1 LNHNV and CDR2 YYDKDF (reference sequence). The V and J ends lost 8 bases and 7 bases respectively, with 11 bases between them. The CDR3 is 11 amino acids. The CDR3 is CATGGSGTQYF. The CDR3, as DNA: TGTGCCACCGGGGGGAGCGGGACCCAGTACTTC.

The gene calls are TRBV2 and TRBJ2-1; D might be TRBD1 (6 bases). This CDR3 contains 17 residues. V lost 6 bases and J lost 4, with 22 bases in between. Germline assignment: CDR1 SNHLY and CDR2 FYNNEI. CDR3 nucleotide sequence: TGTGCCAGCAGACAAGTAACAGGGCTTTTGATGTACAATGAGCAGTTCTTC. It translates to CASRQVTGLLMYNEQFF.

Here the CDR3 reads CSVEGSGGHAYNEQFF. The CDR3 DNA reads as TGCAGCGTTGAGGGTAGCGGGGGACACGCCTACAATGAGCAGTTCTTC. This chain connects TRBV29-1 to TRBJ2-1, with 9 bases matching TRBD2. Trimming cost V 3 bases and J 2 bases; bases outside gene matches: 8. The germline gives CDR1 SQVTM, CDR2 ANQGSEA. This CDR3 region has 16 residues.

The chain carries TRBV6-1 and TRBJ1-2; possible D gene TRBD1, 6 bases. The CDR3 consists of 15 residues. Germline V gives CDR1 MNHNS, CDR2 SASEGT. V dropped 3 bases and J dropped 4 bases, with 15 bases sitting between them. This chain's CDR3 is CASSEEGGRPYGYTF. The CDR3 DNA is TGTGCCAGCAGTGAGGAAGGGGGAAGGCCCTATGGCTACACCTTC.

The genes are TRBV6-1 and TRBJ2-2; unclear D gene. This CDR3 has 14 residues. The germline V and J ends were trimmed by 7 bases and 7 bases, with 16 bases remaining between them. CDR1 is MNHNS, CDR2 SASEGT, per germline. This CDR3 is CASTPYPPIGELFF. CDR3 bases: TGTGCCAGCACTCCCTACCCCCCCATCGGGGAGCTGTTTTTT.

This clone came up once. The V gene is TRBV4-1, the J gene TRBJ1-1; 9 positions agree with TRBD1. V was clipped by 2 bases and J by 2 bases; unmatched bases: 3. The V gene's germline CDR1 is MGHRA and CDR2 YSYEKL. The CDR3 consists of 15 residues. The CDR3 nucleotides read TGCGCCAGCAGCCAAAGACAGGGGGACAACACTGAAGCTTTCTTT. Its translation is CASSQRQGDNTEAFF.

The chain couples TRBV30 to TRBJ2-7; 11 bases agree with TRBD2. V trimming: 7 bases; J trimming: 5 bases; junction bases outside the gene matches: 7. The CDR3 loop spans 13 amino acids. The germline V gene encodes CDR1 GTSNPN and CDR2 SVGIG (reference sequence). The CDR3 bases are TGTGCCTCCTTAGCGGGGGGGTATAACGAGCAGTACTTC. It is translated as CASLAGGYNEQYF.

CDR3 nucleotide sequence: TGTGCCAGCAGGGCCGGAGCTTCGGGGGAGCAGTACTTC. This sequence encodes CASRAGASGEQYF. The chain uses TRBV11-3 and TRBJ2-7; the D gene is possibly TRBD2 (5 bases). The V gene's germline CDR1 is SGHNT and CDR2 YENEEA. V gave up 6 bases and J gave up 7 bases, with 16 bases separating them. The CDR3 is made up of 13 amino acids.

In DNA, the CDR3 is TGCGCCAGCAGCATGGATCCGGGACTAGCGGGAGTTTTCTCCTACAATGAGCAGTTCTTC. Protein: CASSMDPGLAGVFSYNEQFF. This chain connects TRBV5-1 to TRBJ2-1; 14 bases map to TRBD2. Germline CDR1 is SGHRS and CDR2 is YFSETQ. The CDR3 contains 20 residues. V lost 4 bases to trimming and J lost 0 bases; unmatched junction nucleotides: 12.

The rearrangement links TRBV9 to TRBJ1-5; tentatively, D is TRBD1 (5 bases). Trimming stripped 4 bases from V and 6 bases from J, with 14 bases between. Germline V CDR1 and CDR2: SGDLS, YYNGEE. The CDR3 loop spans 14 amino acids. CDR3 DNA sequence: TGTGCCAGCAGCCCGGGAGGGGCGGGTCAGCCCCAGCATTTT. Protein: CASSPGGAGQPQHF. The variable domain in full, with the rest retrieved from reference TRBV9 and TRBJ1-5, is DSGVTQTPKHLITATGQRVTLRCSPRSGDLSVYWYQQSLDQGLQFLIQYYNGEERAKGNILERFSAQQFPDLHSELNLSSLELGDSALYFCASSPGGAGQPQHFGDGTRLSIL.